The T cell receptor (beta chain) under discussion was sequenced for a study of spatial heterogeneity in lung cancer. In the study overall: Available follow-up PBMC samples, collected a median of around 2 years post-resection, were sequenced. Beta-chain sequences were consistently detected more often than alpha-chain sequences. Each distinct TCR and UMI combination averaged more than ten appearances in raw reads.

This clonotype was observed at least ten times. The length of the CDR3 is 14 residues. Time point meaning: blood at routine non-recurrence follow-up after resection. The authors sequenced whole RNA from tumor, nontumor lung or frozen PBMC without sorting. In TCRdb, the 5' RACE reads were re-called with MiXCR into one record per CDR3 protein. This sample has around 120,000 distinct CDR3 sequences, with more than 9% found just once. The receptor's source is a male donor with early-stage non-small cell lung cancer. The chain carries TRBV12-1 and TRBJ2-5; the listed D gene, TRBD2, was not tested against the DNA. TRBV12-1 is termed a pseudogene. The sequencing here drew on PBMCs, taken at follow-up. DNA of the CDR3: TGTGCCAGCAGCCCCCCGCGAGCTCAAGAGACCCAGTACTTC. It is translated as CASSPPRAQETQYF.